The T cell receptor (beta chain) under discussion was sequenced for a study of blood T cell repertoires in COVID-19. Turning to the study itself: COVID-19 samples from acute and convalescent phases originated in the United States, Italy and Spain.

Living in 24 US areas, the participants were between roughly 18 and 90 years of age. Participant-given clinical history determined each cohort assignment. TCRdb's table, derived via immunoSEQ multiplex PCR, lists solely in-frame clones and lacks some. Among roughly 250,000 clones, approximately 88% were seen once, and the ten largest hold 1% to 1.5%. The CDR3 runs to 19 residues. Trimming took 4 bases from V and 8 from J; bases not matched to a gene: 17. CDR1 and CDR2 (germline): MDHEN, SYDVKM. This sequence joins TRBV28 and TRBJ2-1, with 13 bases identical to TRBD2. This TCR was sampled from a woman aged 40 to 50 with acute COVID-19. Sequencing used PBMCs or T cells enriched from blood (not recorded which). The CDR3 sequence is CASSSWGSMGLAGTYEQFF. DNA of the CDR3: TGTGCCAGCAGTTCTTGGGGGTCTATGGGACTAGCGGGAACGTATGAGCAGTTCTTC.